A selection of T cell receptor beta chains follows, all from one sample in a study of T cell repertoires in cytomegalovirus infection. From the reads, TCRdb called clonotypes with MiXCR, one entry per CDR3 protein. This table has roughly 180,000 distinct CDR3 sequences, under 30% appearing once. Sequencing was carried out using PBMCs. The receptors here all came from a human donor in good health (CMV status not recorded). Some clones in this sample may be carry-over from other donors' samples. Each CDR3 is given with its conserved first and last residue. The D gene is left open where the match is weak. Rows give clone size only sometimes, using once, few, many, or a class for an expanded clone.

D	V	J	size	DNA	CDR3
-	TRBV7-8	TRBJ2-5	many	TGTGCCAGCAGCCCCCGTGGGGAGACCCAGTACTTC	CASSPRGETQYF
-	TRBV7-2	TRBJ1-6	many	TGTGCCAGCAGCTTAGAGGTCCCACCCCTCCACTTT	CASSLEVPPLHF
-	TRBV7-3	TRBJ1-2	-	TGTGCCAGCAGCCCGGGACATTTAGATGGCTACACCTTC	CASSPGHLDGYTF
-	TRBV25-1	TRBJ2-7	few	TGTGCCAGCAGATCCACAGGGATTACAATTTACGAGCAGTACTTC	CASRSTGITIYEQYF
-	TRBV5-3	TRBJ2-3	-	TGTGCCAGCAGCCCTAGACAGGGAGGGGGCACAGATACGCAGTATTTT	CASSPRQGGGTDTQYF
-	TRBV23-1	TRBJ2-3	many	TGCGCCAGCAGTCAATATAAGGGCGGACAGAGCACAGATACGCAGTATTTT	CASSQYKGGQSTDTQYF
-	TRBV29-1	TRBJ2-2	-	TGCAGCGGATCGGGACTGATGAACACCGGGGAGCTGTTTTTT	CSGSGLMNTGELFF
-	TRBV25-1	TRBJ1-5	few	TGTGCCAGCAGTGACGGTGGGAGCCATCAGCCCCAGCATTTT	CASSDGGSHQPQHF
TRBD1	TRBV7-9	TRBJ2-3	few	TGTGCCAGCAGCTCTCTAGAGGGACAGGGGGCAAATACGCAGTATTTT	CASSSLEGQGANTQYF
TRBD1	TRBV7-9	TRBJ2-6	few	TGTGCCAGCAGCTCATACAGGGGCCCGAGCTCTGGGGCCAACGTCCTGACTTTC	CASSSYRGPSSGANVLTF
-	TRBV29-1	TRBJ1-3	few	TGCAGCGTTGTCCTGTATGGAGACACCATATATTTT	CSVVLYGDTIYF
-	TRBV11-2	TRBJ1-1	many	TGTGCCAGCAGCTTCTCCTACAGGGCTCGGCGGGACACTGAAGCTTTCTTT	CASSFSYRARRDTEAFF
TRBD1	TRBV7-2	TRBJ1-6	many	TGTGCCAGCAGCTGGGAAACGACAGGGAGTTCACCCCTCCACTTT	CASSWETTGSSPLHF
-	TRBV27	TRBJ2-1	once	TGTGCCAGCAGCATACGCGGGCTCTTTGGGAATGAGCAGTTCTTC	CASSIRGLFGNEQFF
-	TRBV29-1	TRBJ2-3	-	TGCAGCGTGACTCCTGGAGACACAGATACGCAGTATTTT	CSVTPGDTDTQYF
-	TRBV9	TRBJ2-2	-	TGTGCCAGCAGCGTAGCAACCGGGGAGCTGTTTTTT	CASSVATGELFF
-	TRBV6-1	TRBJ2-1	-	TGTGCCAGCAGTAACACAGGGACCCCAACCAATGAGCAGTTCTTC	CASSNTGTPTNEQFF
TRBD1	TRBV20-1	TRBJ1-2	few	TGCAGTGCTAGACGTACCGGGACAGACTATGGCTACACCTTC	CSARRTGTDYGYTF
-	TRBV10-3	TRBJ2-7	-	TGTGCCATCTCCGACGGGGGACTGGGAGTTTACTTC	CAISDGGLGVYF
-	TRBV6-6	TRBJ2-5	once	TGTGCCAGCCGTTACGGCCAGGGGCTAACCTCGGGGGAGACCCAGTACTTC	CASRYGQGLTSGETQYF
TRBD1	TRBV9	TRBJ2-7	-	TGTGCCAGCAGCGTAGGGGCAGGGGGATTTCTCTACGAGCAGTACTTC	CASSVGAGGFLYEQYF
-	TRBV12-3/TRBV12-4	TRBJ1-6	many	TGTGCCAGCAGTCCCCGGGGGGATAATTCACCCCTCCACTTT	CASSPRGDNSPLHF
-	TRBV20-1	TRBJ2-7	-	TGCAGTGCTAGATGGGGCGACGAGCAGTACTTC	CSARWGDEQYF
-	TRBV7-2	TRBJ2-7	many	TGTGCCAGCAGCTACACAGGAATCTACGAGCAGTACTTC	CASSYTGIYEQYF
-	TRBV7-3	TRBJ2-3	-	TGTGCCAGCAGCTTAACGGCGGGCTCAGATACGCAGTATTTT	CASSLTAGSDTQYF
TRBD2	TRBV29-1	TRBJ2-1	many	TGCAGCGTTGCTTTGCGGGGGGGATACAATGAGCAGTTCTTC	CSVALRGGYNEQFF
-	TRBV6-1	TRBJ2-1	-	TGTGCCAGCTCTCGGGGTGAGCAGTTCTTC	CASSRGEQFF
TRBD1	TRBV12-3/TRBV12-4	TRBJ2-7	-	TGTGCCAGCAGTTTACTCGGTGGACAGGGCTACGAGCAGTACTTC	CASSLLGGQGYEQYF
-	TRBV11-3	TRBJ1-5	-	TGTGCCAGCAGCTTCGCCCCGAGCCACTACGCGCCTAGCAATCAGCCCCAGCATTTT	CASSFAPSHYAPSNQPQHF
TRBD1	TRBV7-2	TRBJ1-2	many	TGTGCCAGCAGGAGGGACAGGGGAGATGGCTACACCTTC	CASRRDRGDGYTF
-	TRBV20-1	TRBJ1-1	-	TGCAGTTTAAACCAGCGAGAAGCTTTCTTT	CSLNQREAFF
TRBD2	TRBV24-1	TRBJ2-3	-	TGTGCCACCGGGACTAGCGGGGACATCACAGATACGCAGTATTTT	CATGTSGDITDTQYF
-	TRBV11-2	TRBJ1-1	-	TGTGCCAGCAGCGGGGGGATGAACACTGAAGCTTTCTTT	CASSGGMNTEAFF
-	TRBV11-2	TRBJ2-1	few	TGTGCCAGCAGCTTATTAACAGCTACAGGGGAGCAGTTCTTC	CASSLLTATGEQFF
-	TRBV6-1	TRBJ1-2	-	TGTGCCAGCAGGGACAGCCCTGGGCGCTACACCTTC	CASRDSPGRYTF
-	TRBV6-6	TRBJ2-1	-	TGTGCCAGCAGTCCTTCATCTGACCCCTCCTACAATGAGCAGTTCTTC	CASSPSSDPSYNEQFF
-	TRBV7-8	TRBJ2-7	once	TGTGCCAGCAGCTTAGTAGCGTTGAGCGAGCAGTACTTC	CASSLVALSEQYF
-	TRBV29-1	TRBJ1-2	-	TGCAGCGTTACGGCTGGGTGGGGCTATGGCTACACCTTC	CSVTAGWGYGYTF
-	TRBV6-1	TRBJ1-3	-	TGTGCCAGCAGTGTAGAGGGCTCTGGAAACACCATATATTTT	CASSVEGSGNTIYF
-	TRBV5-4	TRBJ1-1	few	TGTGCCAGCAGCTTTGTGGGATACACTGAAGCTTTCTTT	CASSFVGYTEAFF
-	TRBV7-9	TRBJ2-1	few	TGTGCCAGCAGCCTTGATGGGGGGCTCCTATACAATGAGCAGTTCTTC	CASSLDGGLLYNEQFF
TRBD2	TRBV7-6	TRBJ2-1	few	TGTGCCAGCAGCTTAGACCCAGCGGGGAGGGATGAGCAGTTCTTC	CASSLDPAGRDEQFF
-	TRBV19	TRBJ2-6	once	TGTGCCAGTAATGGAGGGGGCACCCGGGGTGGGGCCAACGTCCTGACTTTC	CASNGGGTRGGANVLTF
-	TRBV19	TRBJ1-1	-	TGTGCCAGTAGTGCCCAAGAGGCTGAAGCTTTCTTT	CASSAQEAEAFF
TRBD1	TRBV7-9	TRBJ1-5	-	TGTGCCAGCAGCTCCGGGACAGTAAATCAGCCCCAGCATTTT	CASSSGTVNQPQHF
-	TRBV7-8	TRBJ1-5	many	TGTGCCAGCAGCTTGCCAGATCAGCCCCAGCATTTT	CASSLPDQPQHF
TRBD1	TRBV5-1	TRBJ1-2	few	TGCGCCAGCAGGGTGACAGGGGACTATGGCTACACCTTC	CASRVTGDYGYTF
-	TRBV25-1	TRBJ1-2	few	TGTGCCAGCAGTGATGGTGTGGGAATGGGCTACACCTTC	CASSDGVGMGYTF
-	TRBV12-3/TRBV12-4	TRBJ2-1	-	TGTGCCAGCAGTTTAGTGGCGGGGCCCTACAATGAGCAGTTCTTC	CASSLVAGPYNEQFF
-	TRBV6-2/TRBV6-3	TRBJ1-1	-	TGTGCCAGCAGTTCCCTCACCCTTGCCTCCTTGGGAGCTTTCTTT	CASSSLTLASLGAFF
-	TRBV12-3/TRBV12-4	TRBJ2-6	-	TGTGCCAGCAGTTTATTCCCGATGACAGGTACCCCGAGCTCTGGGGCCAACGTCCTGACTTTC	CASSLFPMTGTPSSGANVLTF
-	TRBV7-4	TRBJ2-7	-	TGTGCCAGCAGTCCTTACCCTATGGTTGGCTACGAGCAGTACTTC	CASSPYPMVGYEQYF
-	TRBV5-1	TRBJ2-7	once	TGCGCCAGCAGTAGGGGGGATGTGAACTACGAGCAGTACTTC	CASSRGDVNYEQYF
-	TRBV18	TRBJ2-1	few	TGTGCCAGCTCACCCACCACAGGGTACAATGAGCAGTTCTTC	CASSPTTGYNEQFF